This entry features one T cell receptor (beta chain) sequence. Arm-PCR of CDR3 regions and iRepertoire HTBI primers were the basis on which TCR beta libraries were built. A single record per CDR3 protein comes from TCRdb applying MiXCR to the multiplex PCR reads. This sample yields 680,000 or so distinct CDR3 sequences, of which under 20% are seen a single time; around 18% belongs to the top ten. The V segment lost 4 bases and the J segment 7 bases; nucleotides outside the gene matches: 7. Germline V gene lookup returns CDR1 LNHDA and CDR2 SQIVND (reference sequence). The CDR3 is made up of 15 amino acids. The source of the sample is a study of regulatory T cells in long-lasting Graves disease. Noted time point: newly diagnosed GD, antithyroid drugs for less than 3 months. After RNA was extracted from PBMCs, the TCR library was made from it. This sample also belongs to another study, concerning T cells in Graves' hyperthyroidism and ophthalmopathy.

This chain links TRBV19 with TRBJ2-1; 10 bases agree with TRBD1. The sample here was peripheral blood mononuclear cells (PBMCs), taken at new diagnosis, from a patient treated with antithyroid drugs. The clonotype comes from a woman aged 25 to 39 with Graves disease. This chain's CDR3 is CASSKMTGGRNEQFF. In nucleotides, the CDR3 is TGTGCCAGTAGTAAGATGACAGGGGGCAGGAATGAGCAGTTCTTC. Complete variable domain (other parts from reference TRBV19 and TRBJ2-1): DGGITQSPKYLFRKEGQNVTLSCEQNLNHDAMYWYRQDPGQGLRLIYYSQIVNDFQKGDIAEGYSVSREKKESFPLTVTSAQKNPTAFYLCASSKMTGGRNEQFFGPGTRLTVL.